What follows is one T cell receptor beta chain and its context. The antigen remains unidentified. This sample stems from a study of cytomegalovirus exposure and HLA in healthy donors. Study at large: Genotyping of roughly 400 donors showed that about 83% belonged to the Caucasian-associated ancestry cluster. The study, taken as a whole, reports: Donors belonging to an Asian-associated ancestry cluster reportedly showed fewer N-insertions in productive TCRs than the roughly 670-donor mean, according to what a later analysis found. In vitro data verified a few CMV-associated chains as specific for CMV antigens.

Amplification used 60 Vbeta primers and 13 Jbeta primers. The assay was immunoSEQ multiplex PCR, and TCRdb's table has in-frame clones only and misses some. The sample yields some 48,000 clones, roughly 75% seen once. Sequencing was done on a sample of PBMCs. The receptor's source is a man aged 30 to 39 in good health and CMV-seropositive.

As DNA, the CDR3 is TGTGCCAGCAGACAGGGTCTGGGTGGCTACACCTTC. Its translation: CASRQGLGGYTF. The gene calls are TRBV25-1 and TRBJ1-2, with D possibly matching TRBD1 (6 bases). The CDR3 is 12 residues long. V dropped 6 bases and J dropped 7 bases, with 12 bases sitting between them. CDR1 is MGHDK and CDR2 is SYGVNS in the germline V gene.